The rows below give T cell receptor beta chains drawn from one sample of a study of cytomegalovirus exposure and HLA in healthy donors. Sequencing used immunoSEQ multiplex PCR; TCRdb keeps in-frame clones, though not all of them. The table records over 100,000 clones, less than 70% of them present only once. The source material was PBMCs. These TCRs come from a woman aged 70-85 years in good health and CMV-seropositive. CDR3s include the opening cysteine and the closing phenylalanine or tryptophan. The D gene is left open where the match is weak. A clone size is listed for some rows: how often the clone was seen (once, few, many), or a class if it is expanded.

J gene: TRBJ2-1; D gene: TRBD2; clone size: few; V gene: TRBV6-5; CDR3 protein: CASSPLAGGYNEQFF; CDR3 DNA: TGTGCCAGCAGCCCACTAGCGGGGGGTTACAATGAGCAGTTCTTC
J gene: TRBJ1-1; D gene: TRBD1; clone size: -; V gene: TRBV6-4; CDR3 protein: CASSMDRARVWNTEAFF; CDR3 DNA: TGTGCCAGCAGCATGGACAGGGCCAGGGTGTGGAACACTGAAGCTTTCTTT
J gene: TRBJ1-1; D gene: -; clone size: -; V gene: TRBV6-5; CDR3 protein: CASSYVQGIGTEAFF; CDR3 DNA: TGTGCCAGCAGTTACGTCCAGGGTATTGGCACTGAAGCTTTCTTT
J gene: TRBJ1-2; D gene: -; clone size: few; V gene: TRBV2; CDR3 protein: CASSEAFFYTF; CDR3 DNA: TGTGCCAGCAGTGAAGCCTTTTTTTACACCTTC
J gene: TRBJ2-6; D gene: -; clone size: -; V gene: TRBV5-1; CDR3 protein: CASSPPPGDTGANVLTF; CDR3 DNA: TGCGCCAGCAGCCCTCCCCCAGGGGATACTGGGGCCAACGTCCTGACTTTC
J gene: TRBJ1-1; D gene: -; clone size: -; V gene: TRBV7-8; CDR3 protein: CASSFQGGTSEAFF; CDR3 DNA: TGTGCCAGCAGTTTCCAGGGAGGGACAAGTGAAGCTTTCTTT
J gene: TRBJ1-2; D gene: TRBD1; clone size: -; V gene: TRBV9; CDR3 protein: CASSPLTGTGVGYTF; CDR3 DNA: TGTGCCAGCAGTCCTCTGACAGGGACCGGTGTGGGCTACACCTTC
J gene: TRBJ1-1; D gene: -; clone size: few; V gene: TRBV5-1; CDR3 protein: CASSRTTVASGTEAFF; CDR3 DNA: TGCGCCAGCAGCCGTACGACGGTAGCCTCGGGTACTGAAGCTTTCTTT
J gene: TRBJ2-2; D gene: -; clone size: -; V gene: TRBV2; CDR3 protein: CASSEQENTGELFF; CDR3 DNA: TGTGCCAGCAGTGAACAGGAGAACACCGGGGAGCTGTTTTTT
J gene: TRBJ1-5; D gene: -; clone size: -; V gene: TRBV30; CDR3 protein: CAWRKQGNNQPQHF; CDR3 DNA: TGTGCCTGGAGAAAACAGGGAAACAATCAGCCCCAGCATTTT
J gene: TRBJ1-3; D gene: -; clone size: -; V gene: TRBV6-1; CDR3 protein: CASSVNRGGNTIYF; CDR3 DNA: TGTGCCAGCAGTGTTAACCGAGGTGGAAACACCATATATTTT
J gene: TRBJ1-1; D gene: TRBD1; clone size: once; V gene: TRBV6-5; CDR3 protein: CASSRPTGIGTEAFF; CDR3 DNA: TGTGCCAGCAGTAGGCCGACAGGGATAGGTACTGAAGCTTTCTTT
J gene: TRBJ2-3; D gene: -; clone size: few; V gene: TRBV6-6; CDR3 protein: CASSYSSRGSDTQYF; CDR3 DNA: TGTGCCAGCAGTTACTCTTCCAGGGGATCAGATACGCAGTATTTT
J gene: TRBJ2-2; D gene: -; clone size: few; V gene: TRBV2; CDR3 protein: CASSGLHGGELFF; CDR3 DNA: TGTGCCAGCAGTGGACTCCATGGGGGGGAGCTGTTTTTT
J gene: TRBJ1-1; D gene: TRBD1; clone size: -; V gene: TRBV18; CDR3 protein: CASSPQSGGEAEAFF; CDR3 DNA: TGTGCCAGCTCACCACAATCAGGGGGCGAGGCTGAAGCTTTCTTT
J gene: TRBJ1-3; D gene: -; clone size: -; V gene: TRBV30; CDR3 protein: CAWSVLSASGNTIYF; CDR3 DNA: TGTGCCTGGAGTGTACTTAGTGCCTCTGGAAACACCATATATTTT
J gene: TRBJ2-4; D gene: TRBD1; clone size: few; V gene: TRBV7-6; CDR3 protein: CATSLGQGRDIQYF; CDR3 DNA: TGTGCCACCTCCTTGGGACAGGGGAGGGACATTCAGTACTTC
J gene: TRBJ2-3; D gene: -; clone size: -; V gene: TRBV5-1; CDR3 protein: CASRLGPDTDTQYF; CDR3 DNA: TGCGCCAGCAGACTGGGGCCGGACACAGATACGCAGTATTTT
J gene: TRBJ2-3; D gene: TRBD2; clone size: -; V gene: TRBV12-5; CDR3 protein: CAGGGMDTQYF; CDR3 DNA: TGTGCTGGCGGGGGGATGGATACGCAGTATTTT
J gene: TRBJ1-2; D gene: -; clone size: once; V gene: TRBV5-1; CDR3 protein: CASSLSQGRGYTF; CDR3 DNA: TGCGCCAGCAGCTTGAGTCAGGGGAGAGGCTACACCTTC
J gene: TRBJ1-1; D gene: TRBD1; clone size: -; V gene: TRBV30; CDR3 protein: CAWATGAWLNTEAFF; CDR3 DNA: TGTGCCTGGGCCACAGGGGCCTGGCTGAACACTGAAGCTTTCTTT
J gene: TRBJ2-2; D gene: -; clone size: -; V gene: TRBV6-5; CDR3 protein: CASRRGGADTGELFF; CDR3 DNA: TGTGCCAGCAGACGAGGGGGGGCGGACACCGGGGAGCTGTTTTTT
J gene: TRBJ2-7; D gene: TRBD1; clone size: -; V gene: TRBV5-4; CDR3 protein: CASSETGGSYEQYF; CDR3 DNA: TGTGCCAGCAGCGAGACAGGGGGGTCCTACGAGCAGTACTTC
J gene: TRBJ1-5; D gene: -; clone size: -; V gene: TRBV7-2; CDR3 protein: CASSSGVVSQPQHF; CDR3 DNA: TGTGCCAGCAGCTCAGGGGTTGTGAGTCAGCCCCAGCATTTT
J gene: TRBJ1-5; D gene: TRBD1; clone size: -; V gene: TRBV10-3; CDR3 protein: CAVRTGLNQPQHF; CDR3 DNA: TGTGCCGTCAGGACAGGTCTCAATCAGCCCCAGCATTTT
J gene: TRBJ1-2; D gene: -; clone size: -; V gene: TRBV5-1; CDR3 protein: CASSPGQPNYGYTF; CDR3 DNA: TGCGCCAGCAGCCCCGGACAACCCAACTATGGCTACACCTTC
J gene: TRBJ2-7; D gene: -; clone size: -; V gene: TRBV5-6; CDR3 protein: CASMALRGESYEQYF; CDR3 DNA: TGTGCCAGCATGGCCCTCAGGGGGGAGTCCTACGAGCAGTACTTC
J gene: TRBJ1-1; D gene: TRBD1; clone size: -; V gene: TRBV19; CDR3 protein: CASRAGTANTEAFF; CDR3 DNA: TGTGCCAGTAGAGCCGGGACAGCGAACACTGAAGCTTTCTTT
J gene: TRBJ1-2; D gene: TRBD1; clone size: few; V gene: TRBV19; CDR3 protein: CASSAGQGSSGYTF; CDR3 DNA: TGTGCCAGTAGTGCCGGACAGGGGTCGAGTGGCTACACCTTC
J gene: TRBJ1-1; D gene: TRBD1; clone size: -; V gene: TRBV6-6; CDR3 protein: CASSLDRENTEAFF; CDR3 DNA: TGTGCCAGCAGTTTAGACAGGGAGAACACTGAAGCTTTCTTT
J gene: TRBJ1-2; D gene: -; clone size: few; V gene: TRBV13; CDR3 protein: CASSLGEGVQDGYTF; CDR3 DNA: TGTGCCAGCAGCTTAGGAGAGGGGGTTCAAGATGGCTACACCTTC
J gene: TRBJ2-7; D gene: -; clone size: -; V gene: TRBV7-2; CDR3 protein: CASSLEVTYEQYF; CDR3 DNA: TGTGCCAGCAGCTTGGAGGTTACCTACGAGCAGTACTTC
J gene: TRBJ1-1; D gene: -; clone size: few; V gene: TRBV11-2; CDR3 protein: CASSLGQNTEAFF; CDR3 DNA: TGTGCCAGCAGCCTTGGACAGAACACTGAAGCTTTCTTT
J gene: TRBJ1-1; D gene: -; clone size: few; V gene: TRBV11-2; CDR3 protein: CASSFTGPTEAFF; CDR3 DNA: TGTGCCAGCAGCTTTACAGGGCCCACTGAAGCTTTCTTT
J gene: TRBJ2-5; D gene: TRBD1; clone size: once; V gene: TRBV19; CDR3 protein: CASSSTGGGRETQYF; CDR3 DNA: TGTGCCAGTAGTTCGACAGGGGGGGGAAGAGAGACCCAGTACTTC
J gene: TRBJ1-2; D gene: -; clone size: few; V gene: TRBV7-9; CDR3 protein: CASSSESLRSYGYTF; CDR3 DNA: TGTGCCAGCAGCTCAGAGAGCCTTCGGAGCTATGGCTACACCTTC
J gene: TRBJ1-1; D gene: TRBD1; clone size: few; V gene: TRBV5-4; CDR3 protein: CASSLDRGQGMNTEAFF; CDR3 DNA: TGTGCCAGCAGCTTGGATCGGGGACAGGGGATGAACACTGAAGCTTTCTTT
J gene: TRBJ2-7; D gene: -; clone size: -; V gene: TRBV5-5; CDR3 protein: CASSFTDSNHEQYF; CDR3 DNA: TGTGCCAGCAGCTTCACGGACAGTAACCACGAGCAGTACTTC
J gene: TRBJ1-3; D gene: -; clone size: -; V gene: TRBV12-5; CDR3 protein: CAKRAFWGLSGNTIYF; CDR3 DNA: TGTGCTAAAAGGGCCTTTTGGGGCCTCTCTGGAAACACCATATATTTT
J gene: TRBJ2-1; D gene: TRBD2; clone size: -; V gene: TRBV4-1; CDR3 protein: CASSQGTSANNEQFF; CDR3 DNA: TGCGCCAGCAGCCAAGGTACTAGCGCGAACAATGAGCAGTTCTTC
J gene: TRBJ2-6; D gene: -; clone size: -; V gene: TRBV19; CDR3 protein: CASSKADTGAGANVLTF; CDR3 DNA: TGTGCCAGTAGTAAGGCAGACACCGGGGCTGGGGCCAACGTCCTGACTTTC
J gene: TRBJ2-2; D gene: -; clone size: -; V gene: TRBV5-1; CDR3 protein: CASSLEGAGELFF; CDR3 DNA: TGCGCCAGCAGCTTGGAGGGGGCCGGGGAGCTGTTTTTT
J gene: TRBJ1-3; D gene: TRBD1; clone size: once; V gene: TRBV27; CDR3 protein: CASSLFPPLGQNSGNTIYF; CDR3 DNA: TGTGCCAGCAGTTTATTTCCTCCCCTGGGACAGAACTCTGGAAACACCATATATTTT
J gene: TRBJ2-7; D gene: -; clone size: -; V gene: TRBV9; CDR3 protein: CASSLTGGTAVSYEQYF; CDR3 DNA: TGTGCCAGCAGCTTAACCGGCGGGACAGCCGTCTCCTACGAGCAGTACTTC
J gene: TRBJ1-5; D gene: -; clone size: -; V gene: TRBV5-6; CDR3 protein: CASSGGLPNQPQHF; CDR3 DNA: TGTGCCAGCAGCGGGGGACTGCCAAATCAGCCCCAGCATTTT
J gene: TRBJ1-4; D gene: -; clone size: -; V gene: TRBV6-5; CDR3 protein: CASRRQVSNEKLFF; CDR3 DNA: TGTGCCAGCAGGCGACAGGTCTCTAATGAAAAACTGTTTTTT
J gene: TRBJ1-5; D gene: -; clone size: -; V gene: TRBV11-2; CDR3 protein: CASSLDPRYQPQHF; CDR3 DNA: TGTGCCAGCAGCTTAGATCCGAGGTATCAGCCCCAGCATTTT